The 17 T cell receptor beta chains presented below share a single source sample, sequenced in a study of Ad26.COV2.S vaccination and SARS-CoV-2 variants (TCRdb year 2021). To prepare the library, the immunoSEQ multiplex PCR assay was applied. TCRdb mirrors the immuneACCESS table, restricted to in-frame sequences. Some clones are absent from its copies; in checked studies, under half trace to an unresolved V gene, and the reason for the others is unknown. The sample has hundreds of thousands of clones on record, approximately 90% of them singletons. The top ten clonotypes cover 5% of the sample. Sample treatment or condition, as interpreted from the label and publication: roughly 18 received Ad26.COV2.S at low or high dose, single or two shots; 5 received placebo; per-sample allocation not given. Repertoires of vaccine and placebo recipients were sequenced from samples taken on day 63 after the first injection.

The source was peripheral blood, collected in a trial of Ad26.COV2.S vaccine versus placebo. These receptors were taken from a person between 18 and 65 years old who received the Ad26.COV2.S COVID-19 vaccine or a placebo.

This CDR3 is CASSPGQSNYGYTF. CDR3 nucleotides: TGTGCCAGCTCACCGGGACAGAGTAACTATGGCTACACCTTC. The J gene is TRBJ1-2, the V gene TRBV18; 7 nucleotides match TRBD1. CDR1 is KGHSH and CDR2 is LQKENI in the germline V gene. The CDR3 extends over 14 amino acids. With 3 bases clipped from V and 1 base from J, the junction kept 2 bases outside the gene matches.

This clone was seen a single time. The CDR3 reads CASTKGLAGAVEETQYF. The DNA for the CDR3 is TGTGCCAGCACTAAAGGACTAGCGGGAGCGGTAGAAGAGACCCAGTACTTC. J is TRBJ2-5 and V is TRBV3-1 (or the pseudogene TRBV3-2), with 13 bases fitting TRBD2. The CDR3 extends over 17 amino acids. Germline V gene lookup returns CDR1 LGHDT and CDR2 YNNKEL (reference sequence). V dropped 7 bases and J dropped 3; count of bases not matched to a gene: 11.

The rearrangement links TRBV18 to TRBJ1-1; D is unclear. Trimming removed 6 bases at V and 6 bases at J, with 8 bases between. The CDR3 has 11 residues. Per germline, CDR1 KGHSH and CDR2 LQKENI. As DNA, the CDR3 is TGTGCCAGCTCGACTCTCGCTGAAGCTTTCTTT. Translated: CASSTLAEAFF.

The chain is built from TRBV15 and TRBJ2-1; 8 bases fit TRBD1. CDR1 and CDR2 from the germline V gene are LNHNV and YYDKDF (reference sequence). The CDR3 is made up of 15 amino acids. The V and J ends lost 3 bases and 7 bases, in that order; junction bases with no gene match: 8. This CDR3 is CATSSDRGLSNEQFF. DNA of the CDR3: TGTGCCACCAGCAGTGACAGGGGTTTAAGTAATGAGCAGTTCTTC. Complete variable domain (other parts from reference TRBV15 and TRBJ2-1): DAMVIQNPRYQVTQFGKPVTLSCSQTLNHNVMYWYQQKSSQAPKLLFHYYDKDFNNEADTPDNFQSRRPNTSFCFLDIRSPGLGDTAMYLCATSSDRGLSNEQFFGPGTRLTVL.

The chain employs TRBV14 and TRBJ2-1, with a possible D match to TRBD2 (5 bases). CDR1 and CDR2 from the germline V gene are SGHDN and FVKESK. The CDR3 covers 14 residues. Trimming removed 3 bases from V and 12 bases from J, with 18 bases in between. CDR3 sequence: CASSHLSSLAPQFF. The CDR3 coding sequence is TGTGCCAGCAGCCATTTAAGTTCCCTAGCCCCGCAGTTCTTC. Complete variable domain (other parts from reference TRBV14 and TRBJ2-1): EAGVTQFPSHSVIEKGQTVTLRCDPISGHDNLYWYRRVMGKEIKFLLHFVKESKQDESGMPNNRFLAERTGGTYSTLKVQPAELEDSGVYFCASSHLSSLAPQFFGPGTRLTVL.

The DNA of the CDR3 is TGTGCCAGCAGGAAACCACCCTACGAGCAGTACTTC. Protein: CASRKPPYEQYF. The rearrangement joins TRBV2 to TRBJ2-7; D call uncertain. Germline V lookup: CDR1 SNHLY, CDR2 FYNNEI. V dropped 6 bases and J dropped 2 bases, with 8 bases sitting between them. CDR3 size: 12 residues. The whole variable domain, remainder taken from reference TRBV2 and TRBJ2-7, is EPEVTQTPSHQVTQMGQEVILRCVPISNHLYFYWYRQILGQKVEFLVSFYNNEISEKSEIFDDQFSVERPDGSNFTLKIRSTKLEDSAMYFCASRKPPYEQYFGPGTRLTVT.

This chain joins TRBV19 and TRBJ2-2; 7 positions agree with TRBD2. V was pared by 8 bases and J by 6 bases, with 0 bases of the junction left unmatched. Germline V lookup: CDR1 LNHDA, CDR2 SQIVND (reference sequence). CDR3 length: 11 amino acids. Written as DNA, the CDR3 is TGTGCCAGTCTAGCGGCCGGGGAGCTGTTTTTT. It translates to CASLAAGELFF.

The J gene is TRBJ2-5, the V gene TRBV7-9; 9 nucleotides line up with TRBD2. The junction had 14 bases not matched to a gene; V was cut back by 5 bases and J by 1 base. The CDR3 has 18 amino acids. Germline values: CDR1 SEHNR, CDR2 FQNEAQ (reference sequence). In DNA, the CDR3 is TGTGCCAGCAGCCTCCAGCTAGGACTAGCGAGTTTCCAAGAGACCCAGTACTTC. Translated: CASSLQLGLASFQETQYF. Filled out from reference TRBV7-9 and TRBJ2-5, the complete variable domain reads DTGVSQNPRHKITKRGQNVTFRCDPISEHNRLYWYRQTLGQGPEFLTYFQNEAQLEKSRLLSDRFSAERPKGSFSTLEIQRTEQGDSAMYLCASSLQLGLASFQETQYFGPGTRLLVL.

This chain connects TRBV15 to TRBJ2-7; D is perhaps TRBD1 (5 bases). This CDR3 has 16 amino acids. Germline CDR1 reads LNHNV; CDR2 reads YYDKDF (reference sequence). The germline V and J ends were trimmed by 0 bases and 4 bases, with 16 bases remaining between them. The DNA for the CDR3 is TGTGCCACCAGCAGAGATCTCTTCGGACAAACATACGAGCAGTACTTC. This encodes CATSRDLFGQTYEQYF.

The genes are TRBV12-3 or TRBV12-4 and TRBJ1-1; TRBD1 is a possible D gene (5 bases). Trimming removed 7 bases from V and 4 bases from J, with 13 bases in between. CDR3 length equals 13 residues. The CDR3 coding sequence is TGTGCCAGCACCAAGCGGGGGGTCACTGAAGCTTTCTTT. Translating it yields CASTKRGVTEAFF.

The CDR3 DNA reads TGTGCCAGCAGCTTGTACGGGAGGGGGCCGGATGGCTACACCTTC. Protein sequence: CASSLYGRGPDGYTF. This sequence joins TRBV5-6 and TRBJ1-2; 7 bases line up with TRBD1. This CDR3 contains 15 residues. CDR1 and CDR2 from the germline V gene are SGHDT and YYEEEE. V lost 1 base and J lost 6; bases outside the gene matches: 9.

The chain carries TRBV5-1 and TRBJ1-3; a weak D match, TRBD1 (6 bases). This CDR3 contains 16 residues. Trimming removed 4 bases from V and 0 bases from J, with 14 bases in between. The germline gives CDR1 SGHRS, CDR2 YFSETQ. This chain's CDR3 is CASSINRAGSGNTIYF. CDR3 coding DNA: TGCGCCAGCAGCATCAACAGGGCGGGCTCTGGAAACACCATATATTTT.

The rearrangement joins TRBV9 to TRBJ2-3; weak D call: TRBD2 (6 bases). The length of the CDR3 is 15 residues. Per germline, CDR1 SGDLS and CDR2 YYNGEE. V was clipped by 1 base and J by 0 bases, with 9 bases between them. Here the CDR3 DNA reads TGTGCCAGCAGCGTACGGGGGACTAGCACAGATACGCAGTATTTT. Residues: CASSVRGTSTDTQYF.

This chain links TRBV28 with TRBJ1-5; 7 bases align to TRBD1. J gave up 0 bases and V 1 base, and 9 bases lay outside the gene matches. This CDR3 is 18 amino acids long. Germline-derived CDR1 and CDR2 are MDHEN and SYDVKM. CDR3 bases: TGTGCCAGCAGTTTATCCGGGACAGAAATTTATAGCAATCAGCCCCAGCATTTT. Translation: CASSLSGTEIYSNQPQHF.

V usage is TRBV19 and J usage is TRBJ2-3; TRBD2 matches 7 bases. With 4 bases clipped from V and 0 bases from J, the junction kept 4 bases outside the gene matches. Germline CDR1 and CDR2: LNHDA and SQIVND (reference sequence). This CDR3 region has 15 residues. For the CDR3, the DNA is TGTGCCAGTAGTAGCAGCGGGACTAGCACAGATACGCAGTATTTT. Translation gives CASSSSGTSTDTQYF.

This rearrangement joins TRBV7-8 to TRBJ1-1; 8 nucleotides match TRBD1. The CDR3 extends over 14 amino acids. CDR1 SGHVS and CDR2 FQNEAQ come from the germline V gene. The V and J ends lost 5 bases and 4 bases, in that order; junction bases with no gene match: 6. The CDR3 nucleotides read TGTGCCAGCAGCCCAGACAGGGGTTCCACTGAAGCTTTCTTT. It encodes CASSPDRGSTEAFF. Complete variable domain (other parts from reference TRBV7-8 and TRBJ1-1): GAGVSQSPRYKVAKRGQDVALRCDPISGHVSLFWYQQALGQGPEFLTYFQNEAQLDKSGLPSDRFFAERPEGSVSTLKIQRTQQEDSAVYLCASSPDRGSTEAFFGQGTRLTVV.

The rearrangement joins TRBV11-1 to TRBJ2-7; tentative D call: TRBD1 (6 bases). Germline CDR1 and CDR2: SGHAT and FQDESV (reference sequence). The CDR3 runs to 14 residues. Trimming cost V 5 bases and J 1 base, with 12 bases left between them. This CDR3 reads CASSLDSDSYEQYF. In nucleotides, the CDR3 is TGTGCCAGCAGCCTGGACAGCGATTCCTACGAGCAGTACTTC.